The clone carrying this TCR beta chain was observed once. Its antigen is not known. The junction departs from germline at one end; a sequencing error may be responsible. Donors counted as nominally healthy when sampled, yet unrecorded immune exposures were likely. The length of the CDR3 is 14 residues. Germline V gives CDR1 SEHNR, CDR2 FQNEAQ (reference sequence). This sample stems from a study of cytomegalovirus exposure and HLA in healthy donors. General study findings and limits: In a later analysis, V- and J-gene trimming of beta chains associated with a DCLRE1C missense variant, replicated independently.

Researchers ran the PCR with 60 Vbeta and 13 Jbeta primers. The data were produced by immunoSEQ multiplex PCR, yet TCRdb's version contains in-frame clones alone and is incomplete. The repertoire holds about 220,000 clones, roughly 75% seen once, with approximately 1.9% in the top ten. The clonotype was recovered from a woman in her twenties or thirties in good health and CMV-seronegative. The chain combines TRBV7-9 with TRBJ1-3; 10 bases fit TRBD1. Sequencing input: PBMCs. The DNA for the CDR3 is TGTTCCAGCGACAGGGACAGGGGAAGAAACACCATATATTTT. It specifies CSSDRDRGRNTIYF.